This entry features one T cell receptor (beta chain) sequence. The data were taken from a study of blood T cell repertoires in COVID-19. Only in-frame clones appear in the TCRdb table, and some are missing; sequencing was by immunoSEQ multiplex PCR. The sample has about 90,000 clones; roughly 90% are singletons. The CDR3 extends over 14 amino acids. Trimming cost V 1 base and J 0 bases, with 4 bases left between them. Per germline, CDR1 LGHDT and CDR2 YNNKEL (reference sequence). Sequencing was done on a sample of peripheral blood. The clonotype comes from a man aged 50-59 years with COVID-19, enrolled during active disease. This chain connects TRBV3-1 (or the pseudogene TRBV3-2) to TRBJ1-5; D is unclear. The DNA of the CDR3 is TGTGCCAGCAGCCAAGGACATAGCAATCAGCCCCAGCATTTT. This encodes CASSQGHSNQPQHF.